This TCR beta chain stems from a study of blood T cells in healthy people across ages. Using a J-beta primer mix together with a sample-barcoded 5' primer, a second PCR was run for roughly 7 to 11 cycles. TCRdb used MiXCR to reprocess the 5' RACE reads, holding one entry per CDR3 protein. The repertoire holds hundreds of thousands of distinct CDR3 sequences, with roughly 43% as singletons. As to this clonotype: The antigen is undetermined.

Study-wide findings and caveats: The fall in TCR beta diversity per million T cells was roughly linear with age.

The TCR was taken from an elderly man in good health. Input material: blood.

The CDR3 reads CASSSDGRLGSYEQYF. The DNA of the CDR3 is TGCGCCAGCAGTTCTGACGGCCGGTTGGGGTCCTACGAGCAGTACTTC. This sequence joins TRBV10-1 and TRBJ2-7; D is unclear. V was shortened by 5 bases and J by 1 base, with 18 bases between the two germline ends. The V gene's germline CDR1 is WNHNN and CDR2 SYGVQD (reference sequence). The CDR3 covers 16 residues.